The 8 T cell receptor beta chains below all came from one sample that was sequenced in a study of response to subunit inactivated influenza vaccine (dated by TCRdb to between 2017 and 2018). Library creation used RT-PCR. Sequencing was carried out with an Illumina HiSeq 2500. TCRdb reworked the public reads: Q25 trimming with fastp, MiXCR clone assembly, productive beta chains retained. Identical CDR3 protein sequences are pooled into one entry, listed with their most common genes and DNA. The table for this sample lists 710,000 or so distinct CDR3 sequences; more than 15% of them were counted only once. The ten largest make up more than 9% of the sample. The sequenced sample was PBMCs from blood, obtained 12 days after vaccination. These receptors came from a man aged 45-60 years who received an inactivated influenza vaccine. Donor details come from another sample of the same person, matched by shared clones.

The chain employs TRBV5-6 and TRBJ2-5, with a tentative D call TRBD1 (5 bases). The germline V gene has CDR1 SGHDT and CDR2 YYEEEE. The CDR3 totals 13 residues. Trimming took off 4 bases at V and 4 bases at J, with 11 bases between the two ends. The CDR3 is CASSRRVSETQYF. The CDR3 DNA sequence: TGTGCCAGCAGCCGCAGGGTATCAGAGACCCAGTACTTC.

This clonotype was detected a few times. This rearrangement joins TRBV24-1 to TRBJ2-2; 9 bases match TRBD1. Germline lookup yields CDR1 KGHDR and CDR2 SFDVKD. V dropped 3 bases and J dropped 6; count of bases not matched to a gene: 10. This CDR3 has 17 residues. Here the CDR3 DNA reads TGTGCCACCAGTGATCCGGGACAGGGCTCGAGGCCCGGGGAGCTGTTTTTT. It translates to CATSDPGQGSRPGELFF.

Only a few counts were recorded for this clonotype. The chain has TRBV20-1 and TRBJ1-5; 7 nucleotides match TRBD1. Trimming cost V 3 bases and J 0 bases; bases outside gene matches: 5. This CDR3 is 15 amino acids long. Germline-derived CDR1 and CDR2 are DFQATT and SNEGSKA (reference sequence). The DNA for the CDR3 is TGCAGTGCTAGCGTGGGACAGTATAGCAATCAGCCCCAGCATTTT. It translates to CSASVGQYSNQPQHF.

There are a few counts of this clonotype. The rearrangement links TRBV7-6 to TRBJ2-1; 13 bases are shared with TRBD2. The germline V gene encodes CDR1 SGHVS and CDR2 FNYEAQ. The CDR3 runs 16 residues. Trimming removed 5 bases from V and 7 bases from J; junction bases left unmatched: 8. CDR3 nucleotide sequence: TGTGCCAGCAGCAACCTACTAGCGGGGGGGCTGAATGAGCAGTTCTTC. This encodes CASSNLLAGGLNEQFF.

In this sample, this clonotype turned up once. The V call is TRBV12-3 or TRBV12-4, the J call TRBJ2-5, with no clear D. V gave up 5 bases and J gave up 5 bases, with 15 bases separating them. The CDR3 has 14 residues. CDR3 in amino acids: CASSIEVPRETQYF. CDR3 sequence (DNA): TGTGCCAGCAGTATCGAGGTACCCAGGGAGACCCAGTACTTC.

The gene calls are TRBV12-2 and TRBJ1-5; TRBD1 was called by the table and not checked on the DNA. TRBV12-2 is a pseudogene. This CDR3 is built from 16 residues. The CDR3 protein is CASRPLSRREGQPQHF. The CDR3 DNA sequence: TGTGCAAGTCGCCCACTCTCCCGGAGGGAAGGTCAGCCCCAGCATTTT.

The chain links TRBV7-2 to TRBJ1-4; 8 bases are a match to TRBD1. The J segment lost 7 bases and the V segment lost 0 bases, leaving 4 bases of the junction unmatched. Germline V gene lookup returns CDR1 SGHTA and CDR2 FQGNSA. The CDR3 consists of 15 residues. The CDR3 DNA follows: TGTGCCAGCAGCTTAGCGACAGGGGTTGGTGAAAAACTGTTTTTT. Its translation is CASSLATGVGEKLFF.

The rearrangement links TRBV10-1 to TRBJ2-3; weak D call: TRBD1 (5 bases). This CDR3 contains 17 residues. V was trimmed by 3 bases and J by 0 bases, leaving 16 bases between them. CDR1 is WNHNN, CDR2 SYGVQD, per germline (reference sequence). DNA of the CDR3: TGCGCCAGCAGTGAATACCCAGACAGACTTAGCACAGATACGCAGTATTTT. Its protein product is CASSEYPDRLSTDTQYF.